This TCR beta chain was recovered during a study of CD8 T cells in Susac syndrome. Points from the study as a whole: The study conceded that relatively few individuals underwent its TCR sequencing and HLA analysis.

An amount of RNA that ranged from roughly 0.45 to 1 ug was reverse transcribed with random hexamers. The amplification used immunoSEQ multiplex PCR on TCR beta CDR3; it spanned 54 Vbeta and 13 Jbeta. TCRdb reanalysed the immunoSEQ multiplex PCR reads using MiXCR and keeps one entry per CDR3 protein. The sample has tens of thousands of distinct CDR3 sequences, 90% to 95% seen once. V was pared by 5 bases and J by 3 bases, with 8 bases of the junction left unmatched. CDR3 size: 15 residues. Germline CDR1 is MNHNS and CDR2 is SASEGT. Only a few counts were recorded for this clonotype. Its antigen is unknown. The control group consisted of healthy donors matched for age and sex. Through negative isolation, CD4+ and CD8+ T cells were obtained, while TEMRA cells were enriched using FACS.

Specimen: CD8+ T cells from PBMCs. The origin of this receptor is a human donor in good health. The rearrangement joins TRBV6-1 to TRBJ2-7, with 9 positions matching TRBD1. In nucleotides, the CDR3 is TGTGCCAGCAGTAGCCCCCGACAGGGGGACTACGAGCAGTACTTC. Amino acids: CASSSPRQGDYEQYF.